A single sample is the source of the 30 T cell receptor beta chains below, sequenced in a study of OX40 agonist ivuxolimab in advanced cancers. Sequenced by immunoSEQ multiplex PCR; TCRdb stores in-frame clones only, minus some. Of some 59,000 clones detected, under 95% appear once; the ten largest clones hold 8% to 9.5%. Sequences were derived from CD4+ or CD8+ T cells sorted from blood, sampled in a trial of the OX40 agonist ivuxolimab. The receptors derive from an adult with an advanced solid tumor such as melanoma, head and neck, liver or kidney cancer.

This chain uses TRBV30 with TRBJ1-5, with 8 bases matching TRBD1. Losses at the gene ends were 4 bases for V and 1 base for J; bases not matched to a gene: 6. CDR3 length equals 15 residues. Germline CDR1 and CDR2: GTSNPN and SVGIG (reference sequence). As DNA, the CDR3 is TGTGCCTGGACCCAGGGGGCGGCAAGCAATCAGCCCCAGCATTTT. Translation: CAWTQGAASNQPQHF.

This clone was seen a few times. The chain links TRBV5-1 to TRBJ2-5; D remains unclear. CDR1 is SGHRS and CDR2 is YFSETQ in the germline V gene. Trimming removed 0 bases from V and 5 bases from J, with 14 bases in between. CDR3 length equals 15 residues. The CDR3 loop reads CASSLVGSWLETQYF. The CDR3 region has the DNA TGCGCCAGCAGCTTGGTAGGCAGCTGGTTGGAGACCCAGTACTTC.

V usage is TRBV9 and J usage is TRBJ2-1; TRBD1 matches at 7 bases. With 1 base clipped from V and 12 bases from J, the junction kept 4 bases outside the gene matches. The CDR3 length is 12 residues. Germline V CDR1 and CDR2: SGDLS, YYNGEE. For the CDR3, the DNA is TGTGCCAGCAGCGTAACCAACAGGGGGCAGTTCTTC. This translates into CASSVTNRGQFF.

This chain joins TRBV7-9 and TRBJ1-4; no reliable D call. CDR1 and CDR2 (germline): SEHNR, FQNEAQ (reference sequence). The length of the CDR3 is 14 residues. V gave up 0 bases and J gave up 3 bases, with 5 bases separating them. The CDR3, as DNA: TGTGCCAGCAGCTTAGCCAGTCCTAATGAAAAACTGTTTTTT. Translated: CASSLASPNEKLFF.

The V and J genes are TRBV7-3 and TRBJ2-1, with D possibly TRBD2 on 6 matching bases. This CDR3 contains 16 residues. Trimming cost V 4 bases and J 2 bases, with 15 bases left between them. Germline lookup yields CDR1 SGHTA and CDR2 FQGTGA. CDR3 DNA: TGTGCCAGCAGCTCGGGACTCCTCGGGCCCTACAATGAGCAGTTCTTC. Amino acids: CASSSGLLGPYNEQFF.

The rearrangement uses TRBV27 and TRBJ1-2; a weak D match, TRBD1 (6 bases). The V end lost 2 bases, the J end lost 8 bases, and 9 bases lay between the germline ends. The CDR3 runs to 12 residues. Germline CDR1 reads MNHEY; CDR2 reads SMNVEV (reference sequence). As DNA, the CDR3 is TGTGCCAGCAGTTTACAGGGGAACGGCTACACCTTC. Amino acids: CASSLQGNGYTF.

This chain connects TRBV28 to TRBJ1-1; possible D gene TRBD1, 6 bases. The germline V and J ends were trimmed by 4 bases and 10 bases, with 13 bases remaining between them. The CDR3 has 12 amino acids. The germline CDR1 and CDR2 sequences are MDHEN and SYDVKM. The CDR3 here is CASSWMTGSAFF. CDR3 DNA sequence: TGTGCCAGCAGTTGGATGACAGGATCAGCTTTCTTT.

The chain has TRBV4-1 and TRBJ1-4; tentatively, D is TRBD1 (5 bases). The CDR3 runs 15 residues. Trimming stripped 4 bases from V and 7 bases from J, with 16 bases between. Germline V gene sequence: CDR1 MGHRA, CDR2 YSYEKL. CDR3 protein: CASSLGPLPTEKLFF. CDR3 DNA: TGCGCCAGCAGCCTGGGGCCACTCCCCACTGAAAAACTGTTTTTT.

The chain links TRBV12-5 to TRBJ2-5, with D possibly matching TRBD2 (5 bases). The V gene lost 0 bases and the J gene lost 4 bases, with 9 bases spanning the gap. CDR1 and CDR2 from the germline V gene are LGHNT and FRNRAP. The CDR3 runs 14 residues. The CDR3 loop is CASGLVGDGETQYF. CDR3 bases: TGTGCTAGTGGTTTGGTGGGAGATGGAGAGACCCAGTACTTC. Based on the CDR3 plus reference TRBV12-5 and TRBJ2-5, the full variable domain is DARVTQTPRHKVTEMGQEVTMRCQPILGHNTVFWYRQTMMQGLELLAYFRNRAPLDDSGMPKDRFSAEMPDATLATLKIQPSEPRDSAVYFCASGLVGDGETQYFGPGTRLLVL.

In this sample, this clone turned up once. J is TRBJ2-1 and V is TRBV29-1, with 9 bases that match TRBD1. The CDR3 is made up of 13 amino acids. The V gene's germline CDR1 is SQVTM and CDR2 ANQGSEA. After removal of 7 bases from V and 3 bases from J, the junction contained 4 bases not matched to a gene. CDR3: CSGTGGNYNEQFF. The CDR3 DNA is TGCAGCGGAACAGGGGGCAACTACAATGAGCAGTTCTTC.

The rearrangement uses TRBV19 and TRBJ2-1, with 16 bases matching TRBD2. Per the germline V gene, CDR1 is LNHDA and CDR2 is SQIVND (reference sequence). The CDR3 consists of 18 residues. Unmatched junction bases numbered 3, after V lost 4 bases and J lost 0 bases. This chain's CDR3 is CASSKGLAGGSSYNEQFF. CDR3 bases: TGTGCCAGTAGTAAGGGACTAGCGGGAGGGAGCTCCTACAATGAGCAGTTCTTC.

The chain carries TRBV6-5 and TRBJ2-2; D ambiguous. Germline V gene data show CDR1 as MNHEY and CDR2 as SVGAGI. The CDR3 totals 15 residues. V dropped 4 bases and J dropped 4 bases, with 13 bases sitting between them. In DNA, the CDR3 is TGTGCCAGCAGTTTACCTTCGGACGGCACCGGGGAGCTGTTTTTT. This translates into CASSLPSDGTGELFF.

The chain has TRBV4-1 and TRBJ1-1, with unresolved D. CDR3 size: 16 residues. V dropped 0 bases and J dropped 0 bases, with 11 bases sitting between them. CDR1 and CDR2 from the germline V gene are MGHRA and YSYEKL. CDR3 residues: CASSQDPPELNTEAFF. The CDR3 DNA reads TGCGCCAGCAGCCAAGATCCGCCAGAGCTGAACACTGAAGCTTTCTTT.

The rearrangement links TRBV19 to TRBJ2-3; 10 nucleotides agree with TRBD1. CDR1 and CDR2 from the germline V gene are LNHDA and SQIVND (reference sequence). The CDR3 is 15 amino acids. With V trimmed by 5 bases and J by 4 bases, 6 bases remained unmatched. The CDR3 region is CASSPGTGAADTQYF. CDR3 nucleotide sequence: TGTGCCAGTAGTCCCGGGACAGGGGCCGCAGATACGCAGTATTTT.

J is TRBJ1-1 and V is TRBV10-2, with D uncertain. Trimming cost V 6 bases and J 0 bases, with 8 bases left between them. Germline CDR1 WSHSY, CDR2 SAAADI. This CDR3 is built from 13 residues. The CDR3 bases are TGCGCCAGCAGCCAAATCCTGAACACTGAAGCTTTCTTT. It yields the protein CASSQILNTEAFF.

On this clone itself: The sample carries other DNA sequences with the same CDR3. The CDR3 DNA follows: TGTGCCAGCAGTTTTGGAGGTAATCAGCCCCAGCATTTT. Translating gives CASSFGGNQPQHF. The chain recombines TRBV27 with TRBJ1-5, with D unresolved. V lost 3 bases and J lost 4, with 7 bases in between. The CDR3 spans 13 residues. Germline assignment: CDR1 MNHEY and CDR2 SMNVEV (reference sequence).

The chain recombines TRBV5-8 with TRBJ2-7, with 10 bases lining up with TRBD2. Per the germline V gene, CDR1 is SGHTS and CDR2 is YDEGEE. V lost 0 bases, J lost 2 bases, and 5 bases stayed unmatched. CDR3 length equals 16 residues. The CDR3, as DNA: TGTGCCAGCAGCTTGGGGAGCGGGGGGGCCACCTACGAGCAGTACTTC. Protein product: CASSLGSGGATYEQYF.

The chain has TRBV4-1 and TRBJ2-7; perhaps TRBD2 as D (6 bases). Per germline, CDR1 MGHRA and CDR2 YSYEKL. The CDR3 sequence is 15 residues long. The germline V and J ends were trimmed by 1 base and 0 bases, with 10 bases remaining between them. The CDR3 loop is CASSQVRGTSYEQYF. The CDR3 nucleotides are TGCGCCAGCAGCCAAGTCCGGGGGACCTCCTACGAGCAGTACTTC.

Note on this clone: The junction departs from the called germline gene at one end, perhaps through a read error. Within the sample, other DNA sequences also encode this same CDR3. The chain joins TRBV7-7 to TRBJ2-2; a possible D gene is TRBD1 (6 bases). The CDR3 is 14 residues long. From germline, CDR1 is SSHAT and CDR2 FNYEAQ (reference sequence). CDR3 amino acids: CASSLRGSTGELFF. CDR3 nucleotides: TGTGCTAGCAGCCTCAGGGGATCCACCGGGGAGCTGTTTTTT.

The CDR3 here is CASCVRPGTAYNEQFF. The CDR3 DNA is TGTGCCAGCTGCGTACGGCCCGGGACTGCCTACAATGAGCAGTTCTTC. J is TRBJ2-1 and V is TRBV27, with TRBD2 as a possible D gene (6 bases). Germline loops: CDR1 MNHEY, CDR2 SMNVEV (reference sequence). The V end was cut by 8 bases, the J end by 2 bases, with 19 bases between. The CDR3 length is 16 residues.

The genes are TRBV5-1 and TRBJ1-2; the match to TRBD1 covers 8 bases. The CDR3 covers 16 residues. CDR1 is SGHRS, CDR2 YFSETQ, per germline. Unmatched junction bases numbered 13, after V lost 5 bases and J lost 4 bases. This CDR3 is CASRSDRGKDLYGYTF. CDR3 coding DNA: TGCGCCAGCAGAAGCGACAGGGGAAAAGATCTCTATGGCTACACCTTC.

This chain uses TRBV5-4 with TRBJ2-7, with D possibly being TRBD1 or TRBD2 (5 bases each). The ends were cut back, 3 bases at V and 3 bases at J, with 16 bases in the middle. Germline CDR1 and CDR2: SGHNT and YYREEE (reference sequence). The CDR3 contains 15 residues. The CDR3 sequence is CASSSGAYGVYEQYF. CDR3 DNA sequence: TGTGCCAGCAGCTCCGGGGCCTATGGGGTCTACGAGCAGTACTTC.

The V and J genes are TRBV7-9 and TRBJ2-5; D remains ambiguous. Trimming left V 1 base short and J 2 bases short, with 8 bases between. The CDR3 is 14 amino acids. The germline gives CDR1 SEHNR, CDR2 FQNEAQ (reference sequence). CDR3 nucleotides: TGTGCCAGCAGCTTAGGGCAGCGACAAGAGACCCAGTACTTC. This translates into CASSLGQRQETQYF.

The V call is TRBV25-1, the J call TRBJ2-1; 7 bases fit TRBD2. The CDR3 runs to 13 residues. V shed 5 bases and J 8 bases; nucleotides not matched to a gene: 6. The germline CDR1 and CDR2 sequences are MGHDK and SYGVNS. CDR3 protein: CASSQTSFDEQFF. The CDR3 bases are TGTGCCAGCAGTCAGACTAGCTTCGATGAGCAGTTCTTC.

This chain joins TRBV9 and TRBJ2-1, with a tentative D call TRBD2 (5 bases). Germline CDR1 is SGDLS and CDR2 is YYNGEE. CDR3 size: 14 residues. V lost 3 bases, J lost 0 bases, and 7 bases lay in between. CDR3 in amino acids: CASSEAVSYNEQFF. In nucleotides, the CDR3 is TGTGCCAGCAGCGAAGCGGTCTCCTACAATGAGCAGTTCTTC.

The chain has TRBV4-3 and TRBJ2-1; D gene uncertain. Per germline, CDR1 LGHNA and CDR2 YSLEER. V was shortened by 0 bases and J by 3 bases, with 9 bases between the two germline ends. The CDR3 loop spans 15 amino acids. The CDR3 coding sequence is TGCGCCAGCAGCCAAGATATAGGCAGCTACAATGAGCAGTTCTTC. This sequence encodes CASSQDIGSYNEQFF.

This clone has more than one count but fewer than ten. This chain joins TRBV30 and TRBJ1-5; TRBD1 might be the D (5 bases). V was clipped by 1 base and J by 9 bases, with 13 bases between them. CDR1 and CDR2 (germline): GTSNPN, SVGIG (reference sequence). The CDR3 sequence is 13 residues long. The CDR3: CAWSAGSRTPQHF. CDR3 in DNA: TGTGCCTGGAGTGCAGGGTCCCGGACGCCCCAGCATTTT.

V gene TRBV7-9 combines with J gene TRBJ1-1; D perhaps matches TRBD1 (6 bases). The CDR3 totals 14 residues. Trimming cost V 1 base and J 5 bases, with 11 bases left between them. CDR1 and CDR2 (germline): SEHNR, FQNEAQ (reference sequence). CDR3 protein: CASSLVGAGTEAFF. DNA for the CDR3: TGTGCCAGCAGCTTAGTGGGGGCGGGGACTGAAGCTTTCTTT.

This chain connects TRBV19 to TRBJ1-1; D is perhaps TRBD1 (6 bases). Germline V gives CDR1 LNHDA, CDR2 SQIVND (reference sequence). Trimming took off 7 bases at V and 6 bases at J, with 15 bases between the two ends. CDR3 length: 13 residues. The CDR3 nucleotides are TGTGCCAGTACCATGGGGGGGCTCGCTGAAGCTTTCTTT. Protein sequence: CASTMGGLAEAFF.

A few counts support this clone. The rearrangement links TRBV4-1 to TRBJ2-7, with 7 nucleotides matching TRBD2. Germline V gene sequence: CDR1 MGHRA, CDR2 YSYEKL. This CDR3 region has 13 residues. V was clipped by 1 base and J by 3 bases; unmatched bases: 0. The CDR3 region is CASSQGTSYEQYF. The CDR3, as DNA: TGCGCCAGCAGCCAAGGGACTAGCTACGAGCAGTACTTC.